The clone carrying this T cell receptor (beta chain) was seen many times. Antigen specificity is unknown. PBMCs were collected from a 10 ml volume of fresh peripheral blood. Unmatched junction bases numbered 5, after V lost 6 bases and J lost 3 bases. The V gene's germline CDR1 is MNHEY and CDR2 SMNVEV (reference sequence). The CDR3 has 14 residues. These data come from a study of T cells in Graves' hyperthyroidism and ophthalmopathy. Study results and caveats: By a 13 V-J model, ophthalmopathy was set apart from stable hyperthyroidism.

Amplified regions were TCR beta CDR3 sequences from RNA transcripts. First-round RT-PCR targeting the TCR CDR3 was performed with the HTBI primer set. TCRdb reanalysed the multiplex PCR reads using MiXCR and keeps one entry per CDR3 protein. In the table there are around 620,000 distinct CDR3 sequences, about 16% of which are singletons. This TCR was recovered from a woman in her twenties or thirties with Graves' hyperthyroidism. V gene TRBV27 combines with J gene TRBJ2-7; TRBD2 matches 10 bases. Sequencing input: blood. CDR3 bases: TGTGCCAGCAGCCCAGCGGGAGGGGGCTACGAGCAGTACTTC. This codes for CASSPAGGGYEQYF.